The sequence of this T cell receptor (beta chain) was determined in a study of patients and donors after allogeneic stem cell transplantation. On this clonotype itself: A much larger clone sits a single nucleotide away, making a read error possible.

This CDR3 contains 15 residues. The germline gives CDR1 SQVTM, CDR2 ANQGSEA. The ends were cut back, 6 bases at V and 2 bases at J, with 17 bases in the middle. TCRdb reprocessed the RT-PCR reads with MiXCR, giving one entry per CDR3 protein. The data show more than 850,000 distinct CDR3 sequences, about 20% seen once. Sequences were obtained from blood, either unsorted or a sorted T cell fraction (not recorded which). The TCR originated in a human donor who was either an allogeneic HSCT recipient or a stem cell or donor lymphocyte infusion donor (not recorded which). It is not recorded whose cells these are; they may come from a transplant donor. The rearrangement uses TRBV29-1 and TRBJ2-1; D might be TRBD2 (5 bases). DNA of the CDR3: TGCAGCGTGTGCCCTAGCCGTAACCCCTACAATGAGCAGTTCTTC. Encoded protein: CSVCPSRNPYNEQFF.